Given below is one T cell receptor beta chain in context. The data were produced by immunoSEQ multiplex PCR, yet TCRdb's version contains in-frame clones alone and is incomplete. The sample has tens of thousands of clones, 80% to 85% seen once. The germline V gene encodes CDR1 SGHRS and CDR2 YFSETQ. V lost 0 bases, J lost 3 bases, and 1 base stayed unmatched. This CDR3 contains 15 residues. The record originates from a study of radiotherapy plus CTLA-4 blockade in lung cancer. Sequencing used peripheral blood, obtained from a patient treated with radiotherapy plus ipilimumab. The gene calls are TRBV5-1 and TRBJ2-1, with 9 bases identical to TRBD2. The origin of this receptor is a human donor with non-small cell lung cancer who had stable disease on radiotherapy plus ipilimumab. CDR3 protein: CASSLVAGVYNEQFF. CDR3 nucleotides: TGCGCCAGCAGCTTGGTAGCGGGAGTCTACAATGAGCAGTTCTTC. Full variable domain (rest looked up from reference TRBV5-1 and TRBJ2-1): KAGVTQTPRYLIKTRGQQVTLSCSPISGHRSVSWYQQTPGQGLQFLFEYFSETQRNKGNFPGRFSGRQFSNSRSEMNVSTLELGDSALYLCASSLVAGVYNEQFFGPGTRLTVL.